The TCR beta chain described here comes from a study of blood T cell repertoires in COVID-19. Background on the study: Specimens from acute and convalescent COVID-19 originated in the United States, Italy and Spain. T cells, B-cell-depleted T cells, or PBMCs provided the cDNA or gDNA that served as material.

Individuals aged about 18 to 89 years were recruited from roughly 23 US areas. Recovery among Cohort 3 donors was established by two negative PCRs, clearance, or symptom resolution. Profiled with immunoSEQ multiplex PCR; TCRdb holds only in-frame clones, not every one. The sample lists a few hundred thousand clones; 80% to 90% were seen once. Turning to this clone: The sample holds other DNA sequences that translate to the same CDR3.

Deletions cut 3 bases from V and 4 bases from J, with 9 bases between. This CDR3 has 13 amino acids. The sample comprised PBMCs or T cells enriched from blood (not recorded which). This chain connects TRBV12-3 or TRBV12-4 to TRBJ1-2; D might be TRBD1 (5 bases). The receptor was derived from a man aged 18 to 29 who had recovered from COVID-19. The CDR3 reads CASSLVGGYGYTF. The CDR3 DNA sequence: TGTGCCAGCAGTTTGGTGGGGGGCTATGGCTACACCTTC.